The rows below give T cell receptor beta chains drawn from one sample of a study of cytomegalovirus exposure and HLA in healthy donors. Assay: immunoSEQ multiplex PCR; the TCRdb copy retains only in-frame clones and omits some. The sample includes around 80,000 clones, roughly 9.1% of them seen just once. The sequencing input was PBMCs. These receptors came from a man between 60 and 75 years old in good health and CMV-seropositive. Both conserved end residues are part of each CDR3. A D gene is named only where the DNA matches it firmly. For some rows the clone size is stated as once, few or many, or as a class when expanded; others skip it.

J: TRBJ2-1
size: .
V: TRBV4-2
D: TRBD2
DNA: TGTGCCAGCAGCCAAGTTTTGACTAGCTATACCTACAATGAGCAGTTCTTC
CDR3: CASSQVLTSYTYNEQFF

J: TRBJ1-1
size: .
V: TRBV6-1
D: .
DNA: TGTGCCAGCAGTCATTCGCGGAGGAGGCGTTCTGCTTTCTTT
CDR3: CASSHSRRRRSAFF

J: TRBJ1-6
size: .
V: TRBV7-9
D: TRBD1
DNA: TGTGCCAGCAGGACAGGGGTGACCTATAATTCACCCCTCCACTTT
CDR3: CASRTGVTYNSPLHF

J: TRBJ2-1
size: few
V: TRBV25-1
D: .
DNA: TGTGCCAGCAGTGATCGGGTGGCGCAGTTCTTC
CDR3: CASSDRVAQFF

J: TRBJ1-6
size: .
V: TRBV4-1
D: TRBD1
DNA: TGCGCCAGCAGCCAAGATAGGGGGGACAGGGGGAGTTCACCCCTCCACTTT
CDR3: CASSQDRGDRGSSPLHF

J: TRBJ2-2
size: .
V: TRBV30
D: .
DNA: TGTGCCTGGAGTCTCGGGTACGGCACCGGGGAGCTGTTTTTT
CDR3: CAWSLGYGTGELFF

J: TRBJ2-7
size: few
V: TRBV5-1
D: .
DNA: TGCGCCAGCAGCACCACAGGGGGGGCCTACGAGCAGTACTTC
CDR3: CASSTTGGAYEQYF

J: TRBJ2-7
size: .
V: TRBV7-9
D: .
DNA: TGTGCCAGCAGCTTAGAGTCCGGGGTTAGCGACGAGCAGTACTTC
CDR3: CASSLESGVSDEQYF

J: TRBJ1-1
size: .
V: TRBV2
D: .
DNA: TGTGCCAGCAGGCGGGAGTACGAAGCTTTCTTT
CDR3: CASRREYEAFF

J: TRBJ2-1
size: .
V: TRBV15
D: TRBD2
DNA: TGTGCCACCAGCAGACTAGCGGAGAACAATGAGCAGTTCTTC
CDR3: CATSRLAENNEQFF

J: TRBJ1-2
size: few
V: TRBV5-4
D: .
DNA: TGTGCCAGCAGCTTGGATACAGGCACTAACTATGGCTACACCTTC
CDR3: CASSLDTGTNYGYTF

J: TRBJ1-1
size: .
V: TRBV6-6
D: .
DNA: TGTGCCAGCGCCGGTGGGGGGAAGAACACTGAAGCTTTCTTT
CDR3: CASAGGGKNTEAFF

J: TRBJ2-1
size: .
V: TRBV5-1
D: TRBD2
DNA: TGCGCCAGCGGGGCGGGAGGCTCCTACAATGAGCAGTTCTTC
CDR3: CASGAGGSYNEQFF

J: TRBJ2-5
size: few
V: TRBV7-2
D: TRBD1
DNA: TGTGCCAGCAGCCGGGACAGGGGCCCGGAGACCCAGTACTTC
CDR3: CASSRDRGPETQYF

J: TRBJ1-2
size: few
V: TRBV5-1
D: .
DNA: TGCGCCAGCAGCTTAGGAGGGGCAGACTATGGCTACACCTTC
CDR3: CASSLGGADYGYTF

J: TRBJ2-7
size: .
V: TRBV4-2
D: TRBD2
DNA: TGTGCCAGTAGCCAGGGACTAGCGGACTCCTACGAGCAGTACTTC
CDR3: CASSQGLADSYEQYF